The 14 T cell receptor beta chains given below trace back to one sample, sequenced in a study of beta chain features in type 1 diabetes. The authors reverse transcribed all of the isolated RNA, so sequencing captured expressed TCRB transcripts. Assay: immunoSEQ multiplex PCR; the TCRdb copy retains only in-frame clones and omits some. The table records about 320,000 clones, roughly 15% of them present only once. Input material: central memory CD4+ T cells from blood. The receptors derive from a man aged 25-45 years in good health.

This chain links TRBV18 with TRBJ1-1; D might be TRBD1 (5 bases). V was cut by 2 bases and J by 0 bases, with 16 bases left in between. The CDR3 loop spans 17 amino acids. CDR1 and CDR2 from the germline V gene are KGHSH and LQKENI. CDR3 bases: TGTGCCAGCTCACCATCGACAGCGAGACGGCTGAACACTGAAGCTTTCTTT. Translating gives CASSPSTARRLNTEAFF. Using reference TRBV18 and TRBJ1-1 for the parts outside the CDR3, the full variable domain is NAGVMQNPRHLVRRRGQEARLRCSPMKGHSHVYWYRQLPEEGLKFMVYLQKENIIDESGMPKERFSAEFPKEGPSILRIQQVVRGDSAAYFCASSPSTARRLNTEAFFGQGTRLTVV.

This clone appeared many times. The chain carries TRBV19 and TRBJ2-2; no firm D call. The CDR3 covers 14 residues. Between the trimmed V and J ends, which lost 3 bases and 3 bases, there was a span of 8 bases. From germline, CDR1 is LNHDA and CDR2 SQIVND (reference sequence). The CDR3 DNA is TGTGCCAGTAGTATCGGCAGGTACACCGGGGAGCTGTTTTTT. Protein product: CASSIGRYTGELFF.

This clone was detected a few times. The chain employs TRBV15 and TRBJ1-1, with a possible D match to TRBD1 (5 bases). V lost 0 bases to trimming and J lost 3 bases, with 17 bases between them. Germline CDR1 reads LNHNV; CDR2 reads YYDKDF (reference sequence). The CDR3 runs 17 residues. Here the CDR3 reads CATSRDVWGGTHTEAFF. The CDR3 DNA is TGTGCCACCAGCAGAGATGTGTGGGGGGGGACCCACACTGAAGCTTTCTTT.

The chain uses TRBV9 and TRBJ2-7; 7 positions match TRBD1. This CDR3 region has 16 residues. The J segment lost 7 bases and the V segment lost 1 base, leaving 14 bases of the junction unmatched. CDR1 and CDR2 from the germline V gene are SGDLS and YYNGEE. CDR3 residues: CASSVQEGAAPGEQYF. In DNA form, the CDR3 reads TGTGCCAGCAGCGTACAAGAGGGGGCAGCCCCGGGAGAGCAGTACTTC.

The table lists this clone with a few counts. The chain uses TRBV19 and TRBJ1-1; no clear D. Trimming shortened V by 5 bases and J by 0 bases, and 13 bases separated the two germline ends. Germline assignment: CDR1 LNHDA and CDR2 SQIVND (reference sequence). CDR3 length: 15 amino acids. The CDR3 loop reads CASSLGRGMNTEAFF. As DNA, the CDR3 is TGTGCCAGTAGTCTTGGGCGGGGAATGAACACTGAAGCTTTCTTT.

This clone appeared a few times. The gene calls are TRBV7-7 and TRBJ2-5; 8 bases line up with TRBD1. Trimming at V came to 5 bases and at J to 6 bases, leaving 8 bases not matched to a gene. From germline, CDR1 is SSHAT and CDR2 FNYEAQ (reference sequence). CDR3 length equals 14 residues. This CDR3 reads CASSPLQGDKTQYF. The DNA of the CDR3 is TGTGCCAGCAGCCCCCTACAGGGGGATAAGACCCAGTACTTC.

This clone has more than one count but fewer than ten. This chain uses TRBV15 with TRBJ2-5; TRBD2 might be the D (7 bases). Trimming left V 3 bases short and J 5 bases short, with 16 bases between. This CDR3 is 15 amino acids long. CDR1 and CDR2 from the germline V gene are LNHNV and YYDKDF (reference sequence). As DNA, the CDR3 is TGTGCCACCAGCAGGCTAGGGGGGGGCCAGGAGACCCAGTACTTC. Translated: CATSRLGGGQETQYF.

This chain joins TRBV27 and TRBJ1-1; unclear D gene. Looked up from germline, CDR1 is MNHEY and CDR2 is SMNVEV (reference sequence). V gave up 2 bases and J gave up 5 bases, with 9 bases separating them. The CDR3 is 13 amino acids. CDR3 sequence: CASSLRKATEAFF. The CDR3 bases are TGTGCCAGCAGTTTAAGGAAGGCGACTGAAGCTTTCTTT.

CDR3 protein: CASSLDWGETQYF. In nucleotides, the CDR3 is TGTGCCAGCAGCTTGGACTGGGGAGAGACCCAGTACTTC. The V call is TRBV7-6, the J call TRBJ2-5, with D possibly matching TRBD2 (5 bases). The CDR3 is 13 amino acids. Germline V CDR1 and CDR2: SGHVS, FNYEAQ. Trimming pared 3 bases from V and 4 bases from J, leaving 9 bases between.

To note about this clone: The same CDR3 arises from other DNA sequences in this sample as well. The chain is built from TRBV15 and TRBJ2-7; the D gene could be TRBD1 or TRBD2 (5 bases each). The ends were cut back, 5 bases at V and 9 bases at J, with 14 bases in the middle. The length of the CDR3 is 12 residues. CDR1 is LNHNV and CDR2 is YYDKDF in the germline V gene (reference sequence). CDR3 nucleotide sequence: TGTGCCACCAGCCTGGGGCCTCGGGGGCAGTACGTC. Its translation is CATSLGPRGQYV.

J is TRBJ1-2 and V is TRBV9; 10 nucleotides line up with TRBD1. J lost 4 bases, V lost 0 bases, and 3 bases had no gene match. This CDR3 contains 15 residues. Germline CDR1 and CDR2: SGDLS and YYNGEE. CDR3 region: CASSVVDRGGYGYTF. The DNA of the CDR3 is TGTGCCAGCAGCGTAGTGGACAGGGGGGGCTATGGCTACACCTTC. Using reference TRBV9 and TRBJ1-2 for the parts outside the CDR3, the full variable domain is DSGVTQTPKHLITATGQRVTLRCSPRSGDLSVYWYQQSLDQGLQFLIQYYNGEERAKGNILERFSAQQFPDLHSELNLSSLELGDSALYFCASSVVDRGGYGYTFGSGTRLTVV.

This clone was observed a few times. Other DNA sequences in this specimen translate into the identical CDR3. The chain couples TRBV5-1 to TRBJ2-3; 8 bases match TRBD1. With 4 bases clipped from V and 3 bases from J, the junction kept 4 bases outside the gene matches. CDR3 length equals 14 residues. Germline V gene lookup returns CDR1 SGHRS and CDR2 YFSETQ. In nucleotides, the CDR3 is TGCGCCAGCAGCCCCGGACAGGGTACAGATACGCAGTATTTT. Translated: CASSPGQGTDTQYF.

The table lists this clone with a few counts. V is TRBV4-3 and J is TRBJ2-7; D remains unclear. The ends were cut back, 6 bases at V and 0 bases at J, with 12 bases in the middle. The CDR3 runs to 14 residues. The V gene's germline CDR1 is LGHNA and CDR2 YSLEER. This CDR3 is CASRIRKHSYEQYV. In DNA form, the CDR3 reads TGCGCCAGCAGGATACGGAAGCACTCCTACGAGCAGTACGTC.

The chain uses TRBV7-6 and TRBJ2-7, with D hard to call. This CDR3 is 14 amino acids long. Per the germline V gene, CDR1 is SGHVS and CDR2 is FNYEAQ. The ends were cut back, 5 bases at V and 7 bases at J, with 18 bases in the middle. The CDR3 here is CASSPSELAGEQYF. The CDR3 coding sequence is TGTGCCAGCAGCCCTTCTGAGTTAGCTGGTGAGCAGTACTTC.